The 19 T cell receptor beta chains below were found in one sample sequenced in a study of T cell repertoires in cytomegalovirus infection. TCRdb redid the calling of the reads with MiXCR, one entry per CDR3 protein. The data show around 550,000 distinct CDR3 sequences, about 30% seen once. What was sequenced was PBMCs. These receptors were obtained from a human donor in good health (CMV status not recorded). Some clones in this sample may be carry-over from other donors' samples.

In this sample, this clonotype turned up a few times. The chain joins TRBV19 to TRBJ2-1; TRBD2 aligns across 11 bases. The V segment lost 5 bases and the J segment 5 bases; nucleotides outside the gene matches: 11. The CDR3 sequence is 17 residues long. Looked up from germline, CDR1 is LNHDA and CDR2 is SQIVND (reference sequence). CDR3 amino acids: CASSGEPGLAANNEQFF. The CDR3 nucleotides read TGTGCCAGTAGTGGTGAGCCGGGACTAGCGGCCAACAATGAGCAGTTCTTC.

There are a few counts of this clonotype. The rearrangement links TRBV4-3 to TRBJ2-7; a possible D gene is TRBD1 (5 bases). The CDR3 totals 14 residues. The germline CDR1 and CDR2 sequences are LGHNA and YSLEER. The ends were cut back, 0 bases at V and 4 bases at J, with 10 bases in the middle. CDR3 sequence reads: CASSQDDRTYEQYF. The DNA for the CDR3 is TGCGCCAGCAGCCAAGACGACAGAACATACGAGCAGTACTTC.

V and J are TRBV5-6 and TRBJ1-1; D is perhaps TRBD1 (6 bases). With 6 bases removed from V and 2 bases from J, the gap between germline ends came to 17 bases. The CDR3 covers 15 residues. Germline V gene data show CDR1 as SGHDT and CDR2 as YYEEEE. The DNA for the CDR3 is TGTGCCAGCATCGGAATCAGGGGCGGAAACACTGAAGCTTTCTTT. Translating it yields CASIGIRGGNTEAFF.

The chain has TRBV10-3 and TRBJ2-3; 16 bases line up with TRBD2. The V gene's germline CDR1 is ENHRY and CDR2 SYGVKD. This CDR3 region has 17 residues. With V trimmed by 2 bases and J by 6 bases, 5 bases remained unmatched. CDR3 loop: CAISEPGLAGGADTQYF. In DNA, the CDR3 is TGTGCCATCAGTGAGCCGGGACTAGCGGGAGGGGCTGATACGCAGTATTTT.

The table lists this clonotype with a few counts. This rearrangement joins TRBV7-7 to TRBJ2-3; D is possibly TRBD2 (5 bases). The V gene's germline CDR1 is SSHAT and CDR2 FNYEAQ (reference sequence). Trimming left V 3 bases short and J 1 base short, with 8 bases between. This CDR3 spans 14 amino acids. The CDR3 DNA reads TGTGCCAGCAGCTTGAGCGGACGCACAGATACGCAGTATTTT. This encodes CASSLSGRTDTQYF.

This clonotype has a handful of counts. J is TRBJ2-3 and V is TRBV7-8, with TRBD2 identical over 7 bases. Germline lookup yields CDR1 SGHVS and CDR2 FQNEAQ. After removal of 4 bases from V and 6 bases from J, the junction contained 10 bases not matched to a gene. The CDR3 extends over 15 amino acids. The CDR3 region has the DNA TGTGCCAGCAGCTCCGGCCCCAGCGGGAAGGATACGCAGTATTTT. Its translation is CASSSGPSGKDTQYF.

The J gene is TRBJ1-2, the V gene TRBV6-2 or TRBV6-3; no clear D. Between the trimmed V and J ends, which lost 1 base and 8 bases, there was a span of 11 bases. CDR3 size: 13 residues. Germline V gives CDR1 MNHEY, CDR2 SVGEGT. The CDR3 sequence: CASSYLPDAGYTF. CDR3 nucleotides: TGTGCCAGCAGTTACTTACCCGACGCGGGCTACACCTTC.

This clonotype was observed a few times. The gene calls are TRBV4-3 and TRBJ1-3; no reliable D call. Germline CDR1 reads LGHNA; CDR2 reads YSLEER. V lost 1 base, J lost 0 bases, and 10 bases lay in between. This CDR3 region has 16 residues. The DNA of the CDR3 is TGCGCCAGCAGCCAAGCGTATCGGGACTCTGGAAACACCATATATTTT. Its translation is CASSQAYRDSGNTIYF.

This clonotype has a handful of counts. The chain recombines TRBV25-1 with TRBJ2-7; possible D gene TRBD1, 5 bases. The CDR3 length is 12 residues. Germline CDR1 reads MGHDK; CDR2 reads SYGVNS. The V gene lost 8 bases and the J gene lost 1 base, with 9 bases spanning the gap. CDR3 protein: CASPDISYEQYV. The CDR3, as DNA: TGTGCCAGCCCGGACATATCCTACGAGCAGTACGTC.

This chain joins TRBV19 and TRBJ2-7, with 9 bases fitting TRBD2. V shed 7 bases and J 2 bases; nucleotides not matched to a gene: 3. The germline gives CDR1 LNHDA, CDR2 SQIVND (reference sequence). There are 13 residues in the CDR3. CDR3 residues: CASNSGSTYEQYV. In DNA form, the CDR3 reads TGTGCCAGTAATAGCGGGAGTACCTACGAGCAGTACGTC.

This clonotype was seen only a few times. The chain joins TRBV7-2 to TRBJ2-1, with D maybe TRBD2 (7 bases). CDR3 length equals 15 residues. The V gene's germline CDR1 is SGHTA and CDR2 FQGNSA. Trimming shortened V by 10 bases and J by 2 bases, and 18 bases separated the two germline ends. The CDR3: CATTLGGGPYNEQFF. The CDR3 coding sequence is TGTGCCACCACCCTGGGAGGGGGACCCTACAATGAGCAGTTCTTC.

V and J are TRBV7-2 and TRBJ1-4, with D perhaps matching TRBD1 (5 bases). In germline, CDR1 is SGHTA, CDR2 FQGNSA. This CDR3 has 15 residues. V dropped 1 base and J dropped 8 bases, with 14 bases sitting between them. CDR3 sequence: CASSLDGSGHEKLFF. The DNA for the CDR3 is TGTGCCAGCAGCTTAGACGGGTCAGGGCACGAAAAACTGTTTTTT. Based on the CDR3 plus reference TRBV7-2 and TRBJ1-4, the full variable domain is GAGVSQSPSNKVTEKGKDVELRCDPISGHTALYWYRQSLGQGLEFLIYFQGNSAPDKSGLPSDRFSAERTGGSVSTLTIQRTQQEDSAVYLCASSLDGSGHEKLFFGSGTQLSVL.

The chain carries TRBV6-5 and TRBJ2-6, with TRBD2 matching 8 bases. The V segment lost 5 bases and the J segment 1 base; nucleotides outside the gene matches: 10. Per the germline V gene, CDR1 is MNHEY and CDR2 is SVGAGI. The CDR3 covers 18 residues. The chain's CDR3 is CASSHSGNPASGANVLTF. CDR3 nucleotide sequence: TGTGCCAGCAGTCATAGCGGGAATCCCGCGTCTGGGGCCAACGTCCTGACTTTC.

The chain recombines TRBV12-3 or TRBV12-4 with TRBJ2-1; possibly TRBD2 for D (6 bases). The CDR3 is 14 amino acids. Trimming cost V 6 bases and J 7 bases, with 16 bases left between them. CDR3 loop: CASSKRRAGNEQFF. In DNA form, the CDR3 reads TGTGCCAGCAGCAAGCGACGGGCGGGGAATGAGCAGTTCTTC.

This chain connects TRBV28 to TRBJ1-3, with TRBD1 matching 8 bases. Germline CDR1 and CDR2: MDHEN and SYDVKM. CDR3 length: 15 residues. The junction had 6 bases not matched to a gene; V was cut back by 5 bases and J by 3 bases. The CDR3 nucleotides read TGTGCCAGCAGTACCGGGACAGGCCTTGGAAACACCATATATTTT. The encoded protein is CASSTGTGLGNTIYF.

The count of this clonotype is one. The chain combines TRBV7-9 with TRBJ2-1; D is ambiguous. The CDR3 loop spans 14 amino acids. The germline V gene encodes CDR1 SEHNR and CDR2 FQNEAQ (reference sequence). With 5 bases removed from V and 10 bases from J, the gap between germline ends came to 18 bases. CDR3 region: CASSPNHYPEEQFF. CDR3 nucleotides: TGTGCCAGCAGCCCTAACCACTACCCGGAGGAGCAGTTCTTC.

The chain joins TRBV7-2 to TRBJ2-6; D not resolved. Looked up from germline, CDR1 is SGHTA and CDR2 is FQGNSA. V was trimmed by 5 bases and J by 2 bases, leaving 10 bases between them. CDR3 length: 15 residues. The CDR3 spells CASSQMVAGANVLTF. CDR3 coding DNA: TGTGCCAGCAGCCAAATGGTGGCTGGGGCCAACGTCCTGACTTTC.

This clonotype was detected a few times. This chain links TRBV4-2 with TRBJ2-1; 11 nucleotides line up with TRBD2. The germline V gene has CDR1 LGHNA and CDR2 YNFKEQ. The CDR3 has 14 amino acids. V was pared by 4 bases and J by 8 bases, with 4 bases of the junction left unmatched. The CDR3 DNA reads TGTGCCAGCAGCCCCCGACTAGCGGGGTATGAGCAGTTCTTC. This gives the protein CASSPRLAGYEQFF.

This chain links TRBV5-1 with TRBJ2-2; 7 nucleotides align to TRBD2. V lost 5 bases and J lost 6; bases outside the gene matches: 7. Germline V gene data show CDR1 as SGHRS and CDR2 as YFSETQ. The CDR3 covers 14 residues. CDR3 DNA: TGCGCCAGCAGTTATACGAGCGGGGCCGGGGAGCTGTTTTTT. It yields the protein CASSYTSGAGELFF.